This is a list of T cell receptor beta chains from one sample in a study of blood T cell repertoires in COVID-19. The protocol was immunoSEQ multiplex PCR, while the TCRdb copy is restricted to in-frame clones and leaves out a portion. The profile shows about 310,000 clones, 80% to 90% of them singletons. Sample: peripheral blood. The receptors derive from a man aged 45-60 years with active or convalescent COVID-19. The CDR3 runs from the conserved cysteine through the conserved F or W. The D gene is left open where the match is weak. Part of the rows lack a size; the others show once, few, many or a class for expanded clones.

>TRBJ2-7|TRBV28|TRBD1|once
TGTGCCAGCAGGCGGACAGGAGTTACCTACGAGCAGTACTTC
CASRRTGVTYEQYF
>TRBJ1-2|TRBV18|TRBD1|NA
TGTGCCAGCTCACCATCTGGACAGGGGAACTATGGCTACACCTTC
CASSPSGQGNYGYTF
>TRBJ2-7|TRBV27|TRBD1|NA
TGTGCCAGCAGTTTAACAGGGGGCTCCATCGAGCAGTACTTC
CASSLTGGSIEQYF
>TRBJ1-2|TRBV5-1|TRBD1|once
TGCGCCAGCAGCCCCCGGGACAGGGGGACAATCGTCTATGGCTACACCTTC
CASSPRDRGTIVYGYTF
>TRBJ2-1|TRBV11-2|NA|NA
TGTGCCAGCAGCGCTGACTTCTACAATGAGCAGTTCTTC
CASSADFYNEQFF
>TRBJ2-1|TRBV3-1/TRBV3-2|NA|NA
TGTGCCAGCAGCCATCTAGCGGGACAGGATAATGAGCAGTTCTTC
CASSHLAGQDNEQFF
>TRBJ2-7|TRBV19|TRBD1|NA
TGTGCCAGTAGTCGGGACAGGGGGCCTTCCTACGAGCAGTACTTC
CASSRDRGPSYEQYF
>TRBJ1-5|TRBV7-9|NA|NA
TGTGCCAGCAGCTTAGACAGGACACCCAATCAGCCCCAGCATTTT
CASSLDRTPNQPQHF
>TRBJ2-1|TRBV6-5|TRBD2|NA
TGTGCCAGCAGCTCTCCTAGCGGTTACAATGAGCAGTTCTTC
CASSSPSGYNEQFF
>TRBJ2-7|TRBV28|TRBD1|NA
TGTGCCAGCAGTTCCGGACAGGGTCGCGGCGAGCAGTACTTC
CASSSGQGRGEQYF
>TRBJ2-2|TRBV6-1|TRBD2|NA
TGTGCCAGCAGTGAAGAAGTCGAAAGGGGACTAGCGGGAGGGGGTGGAACCGGGGAGCTGTTTTTT
CASSEEVERGLAGGGGTGELFF
>TRBJ1-1|TRBV19|NA|NA
TGTGCCAGTAGTATTCGGTACAACACTGAAGCTTTCTTT
CASSIRYNTEAFF
>TRBJ2-3|TRBV6-1|NA|NA
TGTGCCAGCAGTGAGATTCCGGGGGTTAGCACAGATACGCAGTATTTT
CASSEIPGVSTDTQYF
>TRBJ2-7|TRBV7-9|TRBD1|NA
TGCTCCTCATCTGCGGGACAGGGGAGATACGAGCAGTACTTC
CSSSAGQGRYEQYF
>TRBJ2-3|TRBV9|TRBD2|NA
TGTGCCAGCAGCGGTACTAGCGACCTAGACGTGGATACGCAGTATTTT
CASSGTSDLDVDTQYF
>TRBJ2-4|TRBV30|NA|NA
TGTGCCTGGAGTCCGTGGGGATGGGGAGGAGAAAACATTCAGTACTTC
CAWSPWGWGGENIQYF
>TRBJ1-4|TRBV28|TRBD1|NA
TGTGCCAGCAGTTTGGGGGACAGGGCGCTGTTTTTT
CASSLGDRALFF
>TRBJ2-1|TRBV7-2|TRBD2|NA
TGTGCCAGCAGCGTTAGGGCGGGAGGAGGGAATGAGCAGTTCTTC
CASSVRAGGGNEQFF
>TRBJ1-1|TRBV7-2|NA|NA
TGTGCCAGCAGCTTGGGGCGGAAATGGAACACTGAAGCTTTCTTT
CASSLGRKWNTEAFF
>TRBJ1-2|TRBV5-6|NA|NA
TGTGCCAGCAGCTCGAAGGGGTTCTGGGGCTACACCTTC
CASSSKGFWGYTF
>TRBJ2-3|TRBV9|NA|NA
TGTGCCAGCAGCGTAGTGGCGGGGAGCACAGATACGCAGTATTTT
CASSVVAGSTDTQYF
>TRBJ2-3|TRBV4-1|NA|NA
TGCGCCAGCAGCCAAGATCTCGGCACAGATACGCAGTATTTT
CASSQDLGTDTQYF
>TRBJ2-2|TRBV5-1|NA|NA
TGCGCCAGCAGCTTGGGACAGTATACCGGGGAGCTGTTTTTT
CASSLGQYTGELFF
>TRBJ1-2|TRBV4-2|NA|few
TGTGCCAGCAGCCAAGGTTCGACAGTCCCCTGGGGCTACACCTTC
CASSQGSTVPWGYTF
>TRBJ1-6|TRBV10-3|NA|NA
TGTGCCATCAGTGGAAGGCAGGTTGGATCACCCCTCCACTTT
CAISGRQVGSPLHF
>TRBJ1-2|TRBV6-5|TRBD1|NA
TGTGCCAGCAGCCCGGACAGGGGGATCTTTGGCTACACCTTC
CASSPDRGIFGYTF
>TRBJ2-1|TRBV14|NA|NA
TGTGCCAGCAGCCAACGTGGGGCAGGGGCATTACCTAGCTCCTACAATGAGCAGTTCTTC
CASSQRGAGALPSSYNEQFF
>TRBJ1-3|TRBV19|NA|NA
TGTGCCAGCATCGATCTTAGAGCTGGAAACACCATATATTTT
CASIDLRAGNTIYF
>TRBJ2-7|TRBV5-1|TRBD2|NA
TGCGCCAGCAGCAGTACTAGCGGGATCTACGAGCAGTACTTC
CASSSTSGIYEQYF
>TRBJ2-7|TRBV6-5|TRBD2|NA
TGTGCCAGCAGTCCGCGGCGGGGGGAGGGTGAGCAGTACTTC
CASSPRRGEGEQYF
>TRBJ1-1|TRBV24-1|NA|NA
TGTGCCACCTCAGGGTATCCAACGGACACTGAAGCTTTCTTT
CATSGYPTDTEAFF
>TRBJ1-1|TRBV28|TRBD1|NA
TGTGCCAGTAAGACAGGGGACACTGAAGCTTTCTTT
CASKTGDTEAFF
>TRBJ2-5|TRBV6-2/TRBV6-3|NA|few
TGTGCCAGCAGTCGTCGCGGGGGCCAGGTCCCTCGAACTCGGCGAGAGACCCAGTACTTC
CASSRRGGQVPRTRRETQYF
>TRBJ2-6|TRBV7-8|TRBD1|once
TGTGCCAGCAGCTCTGACAGGGCTCCGGTCTCTGGGGCCAACGTCCTGACTTTC
CASSSDRAPVSGANVLTF
>TRBJ1-6|TRBV27|TRBD1|NA
TGTGCCAGCAGTTTGAGACCGGGAGGGGGCAATTCACCCCTCCACTTT
CASSLRPGGGNSPLHF
>TRBJ2-3|TRBV5-4|TRBD2|NA
TGTGCCAGCAGCCAGGGTCCTAGCGGGGGGGCTGGCACAGATACGCAGTATTTT
CASSQGPSGGAGTDTQYF
>TRBJ1-1|TRBV27|TRBD1|NA
TGTGCCAGCAGTTTAGCCCCCCGACAGGGGGTGGCTGAAGCTTTCTTT
CASSLAPRQGVAEAFF
>TRBJ1-1|TRBV11-2|NA|NA
TGTGCCAGCAGCTTATACGGGGTGAACACTGAAGCTTTCTTT
CASSLYGVNTEAFF
>TRBJ1-2|TRBV30|TRBD1|NA
TGTGCAGCGGACGGGACAGGGAATAACTATGGCTACACCTTC
CAADGTGNNYGYTF
>TRBJ2-3|TRBV5-1|NA|NA
TGCGCCAGTTACCGGGACATTAACACAGATACGCAGTATTTT
CASYRDINTDTQYF
>TRBJ1-2|TRBV27|NA|NA
TGTGCCAGCAGTTTAATCTCGGGGTTTAACTATGGCTACACCTTC
CASSLISGFNYGYTF
>TRBJ1-2|TRBV7-2|NA|NA
TGTGCCAGCAGCCAGACAGAAGACTATGGCTACACCTTC
CASSQTEDYGYTF
>TRBJ2-1|TRBV7-7|NA|NA
TGTGCTAGCAGCCCTGATAGTTCTCTATACAATGAGCAGTTCTTC
CASSPDSSLYNEQFF
>TRBJ1-4|TRBV16|TRBD1|NA
TGTGCCAGCAGCCAATGGGACAGATCTAATGAAAAACTGTTTTTT
CASSQWDRSNEKLFF
>TRBJ1-5|TRBV19|NA|NA
TGTGCCAGTAGTATCCCGACAGGTAACCCTCGGAAGGGATGGCCCCAGCATTTT
CASSIPTGNPRKGWPQHF